The rows below give T cell receptor beta chains drawn from one sample of a study of molecular identifiers for immune sequencing clone quantification. TCRdb re-derived calls from the PCR reads in MiXCR, one entry per CDR3 protein. The sample holds some 680,000 distinct CDR3 sequences; roughly 27% are singletons and the top ten take about 0.81%. The material sequenced was naive CD8+ T cells from blood, with Jurkat cell RNA spiked in. Every receptor here comes from a human donor in good health. Some libraries in this study had Jurkat cell RNA spiked in. Each CDR3 is given with its conserved first and last residue. The order of the fields is D gene, clone size, J gene, V gene, CDR3 protein, CDR3 DNA. The D gene is left open where the match is weak. Not all rows give a size; the values are once, few, many and, for expanded clones, a class.

TRBD2 NA TRBJ2-7 TRBV27 CASSLASGGSYEQYF TGTGCCAGCAGTTTGGCTAGCGGAGGCTCCTACGAGCAGTACTTC
NA NA TRBJ2-1 TRBV7-9 CASSLAVGTYNEQFF TGTGCCAGCAGCTTAGCTGTGGGGACTTACAATGAGCAGTTCTTC
NA NA TRBJ1-2 TRBV7-2 CASRIREAYGYTF TGTGCCAGCAGGATCCGGGAAGCCTATGGCTACACCTTC
NA few TRBJ2-5 TRBV6-1 CASSEGGDDQETQYF TGTGCCAGCAGTGAAGGCGGGGACGACCAAGAGACCCAGTACTTC
NA once TRBJ1-1 TRBV7-8 CASSLDGQGLMNTEAFF TGTGCCAGCAGCTTAGACGGACAAGGACTAATGAACACTGAAGCTTTCTTT
TRBD2 NA TRBJ2-7 TRBV19 CASSIEVSGSYEQYF TGTGCCAGTAGTATAGAAGTGAGCGGGAGTTACGAGCAGTACTTC
NA NA TRBJ1-4 TRBV7-2 CASSVGGATGEKLFF TGTGCCAGCAGCGTAGGGGGAGCGACAGGTGAAAAACTGTTTTTT
NA few TRBJ1-2 TRBV4-3 CASSQDRGGNYGYTF TGCGCCAGCAGCCAAGATCGAGGCGGAAACTATGGCTACACCTTC
NA many TRBJ2-7 TRBV6-1 CASSEPGQVFYEQYF TGTGCCAGCAGTGAACCGGGACAAGTCTTCTACGAGCAGTACTTC
TRBD2 NA TRBJ2-2 TRBV7-9 CASRDGTSGIKSAGELFF TGTGCCAGCAGGGACGGGACTAGCGGGATTAAGTCCGCCGGGGAGCTGTTTTTT
NA many TRBJ2-7 TRBV19 CASSIPYRAHEQYF TGTGCCAGTAGTATCCCCTATAGAGCCCACGAGCAGTACTTC
TRBD2 few TRBJ2-5 TRBV12-3/TRBV12-4 CASCLCGGQETQYF TGTGCCAGCTGTCTATGCGGGGGACAAGAGACCCAGTACTTC
NA many TRBJ2-2 TRBV29-1 CSVLTGELFF TGCAGCGTTTTAACCGGGGAGCTGTTTTTT
TRBD1 few TRBJ2-1 TRBV12-3/TRBV12-4 CASRGQGANNEQFF TGTGCCAGCAGGGGACAGGGGGCAAACAATGAGCAGTTCTTC
NA NA TRBJ2-2 TRBV2 CATRQDTDTGELFF TGTGCCACTAGGCAGGACACGGACACCGGGGAGCTGTTTTTT
NA NA TRBJ2-7 TRBV6-5 CASSPVVGEQYF TGTGCCAGCAGCCCGGTGGTTGGCGAGCAGTACTTC
TRBD1 NA TRBJ2-1 TRBV10-3 CAISESSGTATYNEQFF TGTGCCATCAGTGAGTCGTCCGGGACAGCAACCTACAATGAGCAGTTCTTC
TRBD2 many TRBJ2-1 TRBV30 CAWSVWLGTSVNEQFF TGTGCCTGGAGTGTATGGCTCGGGACTAGCGTCAATGAGCAGTTCTTC
NA many TRBJ1-5 TRBV6-2/TRBV6-3 CASGPDQPQHF TGTGCCAGCGGGCCTGATCAGCCCCAGCATTTT
NA few TRBJ1-4 TRBV19 CASSMGRGSEKLFF TGTGCCAGTAGTATGGGAAGGGGGAGCGAAAAACTGTTTTTT
NA many TRBJ1-1 TRBV7-2 CASSWSLPNTEAFF TGTGCCAGCAGCTGGAGCCTACCGAACACTGAAGCTTTCTTT
NA many TRBJ2-1 TRBV27 CASSPHYNEQFF TGTGCCAGCAGTCCCCATTACAATGAGCAGTTCTTC
NA NA TRBJ2-7 TRBV20-1 CSASNPRQNTYGQYF TGCAGTGCTAGCAACCCCAGACAGAACACCTACGGGCAGTACTTC
NA few TRBJ1-5 TRBV2 CASSEFLDLTSNQPQHF TGTGCCAGCAGTGAATTTTTGGACTTAACAAGCAATCAGCCCCAGCATTTT
TRBD2 many TRBJ2-7 TRBV29-1 CSAEGLAGSYYEQYF TGCAGCGCCGAGGGACTAGCGGGCTCGTACTACGAGCAGTACTTC
NA few TRBJ2-7 TRBV7-8 CASSSTVGESYEQYF TGTGCCAGCAGCTCGACAGTCGGTGAATCCTACGAGCAGTACTTC
NA many TRBJ1-1 TRBV5-4 CASSLAWGEAFF TGTGCCAGCAGCTTGGCCTGGGGTGAAGCTTTCTTT
TRBD1 few TRBJ1-1 TRBV27 CASSSRDSMNTEAFF TGTGCCAGCAGTTCCCGGGACAGCATGAACACTGAAGCTTTCTTT
NA NA TRBJ1-1 TRBV30 CASQTGTRFEAFF TGTGCCAGCCAAACCGGGACCAGGTTCGAGGCTTTCTTT
TRBD1 many TRBJ1-1 TRBV4-3 CASSLGTGGAGNTEAFF TGCGCCAGCAGCTTGGGGACAGGGGGCGCGGGGAACACTGAAGCTTTCTTT
NA NA TRBJ2-3 TRBV30 CAWRSGPDTQYF TGTGCCTGGAGATCCGGGCCCGATACGCAGTATTTT
TRBD1 many TRBJ1-1 TRBV6-6 CASSYMTGLDTEAFF TGTGCCAGCAGCTATATGACAGGGTTAGACACTGAAGCTTTCTTT
NA many TRBJ1-1 TRBV28 CASSFAVQAFF TGTGCCAGCAGTTTTGCGGTACAAGCTTTCTTT
NA many TRBJ2-5 TRBV7-9 CASSARIQETQYF TGTGCCAGCAGCGCCAGAATCCAAGAGACCCAGTACTTC
NA many TRBJ1-1 TRBV6-7 CASSYGQGGRLRTPPLAEAFF TGTGCCAGCAGTTACGGACAAGGGGGTCGTCTACGGACACCCCCTTTGGCTGAAGCTTTCTTT
NA NA TRBJ1-1 TRBV12-3/TRBV12-4 CASSLGEENTEAFF TGTGCCAGCAGTTTAGGAGAGGAGAACACTGAAGCTTTCTTT
NA few TRBJ1-6 TRBV7-9 CASSLSDYNSPLHF TGTGCCAGCAGCTTATCAGACTATAATTCACCCCTCCACTTT
NA NA TRBJ1-1 TRBV19 CASNRENLPEAFF TGTGCCAGTAATAGGGAAAATCTCCCTGAAGCTTTCTTT
NA NA TRBJ2-5 TRBV12-3/TRBV12-4 CASSFSGESWKETQYF TGTGCCAGCAGTTTTTCGGGGGAGAGCTGGAAAGAGACCCAGTACTTC
TRBD1 NA TRBJ1-4 TRBV27 CASSPTGTGGEKLFF TGTGCCAGCAGCCCCACCGGGACAGGAGGTGAAAAACTGTTTTTT
TRBD1 NA TRBJ1-1 TRBV24-1 CATSDGQAGYTEAFF TGTGCCACCAGTGATGGACAGGCGGGGTACACTGAAGCTTTCTTT
NA many TRBJ2-5 TRBV5-1 CASSLAIEETQYF TGCGCCAGCAGCTTGGCCATTGAAGAGACCCAGTACTTC
NA NA TRBJ2-1 TRBV28 CASSPQGNNEQFF TGTGCCAGCAGTCCACAGGGAAACAATGAGCAGTTCTTC
NA many TRBJ2-3 TRBV7-6 CASSLDAGPSTDTQYF TGTGCCAGCAGCTTAGATGCAGGGCCCAGCACAGATACGCAGTATTTT